These T cell receptor beta chains were read from a single sample in a study of cytomegalovirus exposure and HLA in healthy donors. The table came from immunoSEQ multiplex PCR; TCRdb's copy has only in-frame clones and leaves some out. The table has about 98,000 clones, about 85% seen once. Sample: PBMCs. The receptors were sampled from a female donor in good health and CMV-seropositive. Both conserved end residues are part of each CDR3. The D gene is left open where the match is weak. The size field is filled for only some rows; it gives once, few, many or a size class.

d_gene: TRBD2
j_gene: TRBJ2-7
v_gene: TRBV10-3
abundance: -
CDR3nt: TGTGCCATCAGCGGCCCCGGACTAAGCGGGAAAGCGAACTACGAGCAGTACTTC
CDR3aa: CAISGPGLSGKANYEQYF

d_gene: TRBD1
j_gene: TRBJ1-1
v_gene: TRBV19
abundance: -
CDR3nt: TGTGCCAGTAGTCTACCGACAGGGGCGGGCACTGAAGCTTTCTTT
CDR3aa: CASSLPTGAGTEAFF

d_gene: TRBD2
j_gene: TRBJ2-1
v_gene: TRBV15
abundance: once
CDR3nt: TGTGCCACCCGCGCGGGGGGCGAGTACAATGAGCAGTTCTTC
CDR3aa: CATRAGGEYNEQFF

d_gene: -
j_gene: TRBJ1-5
v_gene: TRBV6-5
abundance: -
CDR3nt: TGTGCCACCTCACCGGGACACAATCAGCCCCAGCATTTT
CDR3aa: CATSPGHNQPQHF

d_gene: -
j_gene: TRBJ1-1
v_gene: TRBV19
abundance: few
CDR3nt: TGTGCCAGTAGTATCGGGGGAGTTGGGGCTTTCTTT
CDR3aa: CASSIGGVGAFF

d_gene: TRBD1
j_gene: TRBJ1-2
v_gene: TRBV6-1
abundance: once
CDR3nt: TGTGCCAGCAGTCCTCCAGACAGGGCCAACACCTTC
CDR3aa: CASSPPDRANTF

d_gene: -
j_gene: TRBJ2-7
v_gene: TRBV10-2
abundance: -
CDR3nt: TGCGCCAGCAGTGAGTCCGACGAGCAGTACTTC
CDR3aa: CASSESDEQYF

d_gene: -
j_gene: TRBJ2-7
v_gene: TRBV4-1
abundance: -
CDR3nt: TGCGCCAGCAGCCTAAGAGGAGCCTACGAGCAGTACTTC
CDR3aa: CASSLRGAYEQYF

d_gene: -
j_gene: TRBJ2-3
v_gene: TRBV5-5
abundance: -
CDR3nt: TGTGCCAGCAGCTCCACTATGGCGGGGGCGATCACAGATACGCAGTATTTT
CDR3aa: CASSSTMAGAITDTQYF

d_gene: -
j_gene: TRBJ2-3
v_gene: TRBV11-3
abundance: -
CDR3nt: TGTGCCAGCAGCTTAGGGCGGGAAGGTAGCACAGATACGCAGTATTTT
CDR3aa: CASSLGREGSTDTQYF

d_gene: TRBD1
j_gene: TRBJ1-5
v_gene: TRBV19
abundance: -
CDR3nt: TGTGCCAGTAGGGGACAGGGGGATAATCAGCCCCAGCATTTT
CDR3aa: CASRGQGDNQPQHF

d_gene: -
j_gene: TRBJ1-1
v_gene: TRBV18
abundance: -
CDR3nt: TGTGCCAGCTCACCACCGATGCAGGGTAAAGCTTTCTTT
CDR3aa: CASSPPMQGKAFF

d_gene: TRBD1
j_gene: TRBJ2-7
v_gene: TRBV28
abundance: -
CDR3nt: TGTGCCAGCAGTCAGGGGGCCGGGTACGAGCAGTACTTC
CDR3aa: CASSQGAGYEQYF

d_gene: -
j_gene: TRBJ2-2
v_gene: TRBV5-4
abundance: -
CDR3nt: TGTGCCAGCAGCCCCCCTACAGGGAGGGCCACCGGGGAGCTGTTTTTT
CDR3aa: CASSPPTGRATGELFF

d_gene: -
j_gene: TRBJ2-2
v_gene: TRBV7-2
abundance: -
CDR3nt: TGTGCCAGCAGCTTAGTACTAGGGTACACCGGGGAGCTGTTTTTT
CDR3aa: CASSLVLGYTGELFF

d_gene: -
j_gene: TRBJ1-1
v_gene: TRBV5-1
abundance: -
CDR3nt: TGCGCCAGCAGCTTGACAGGGTACACTGAAGCTTTCTTT
CDR3aa: CASSLTGYTEAFF

d_gene: TRBD1
j_gene: TRBJ2-7
v_gene: TRBV25-1
abundance: -
CDR3nt: TGTGCCAGCAGTGAATACCGGTGGACAGGGGAGTCCTACGAGCAGTACTTC
CDR3aa: CASSEYRWTGESYEQYF

d_gene: -
j_gene: TRBJ1-2
v_gene: TRBV6-1
abundance: once
CDR3nt: TGTGCCAGCAGTGAAGCGAAAGGGGCGACGTCTGGCTACACCTTC
CDR3aa: CASSEAKGATSGYTF

d_gene: TRBD2
j_gene: TRBJ2-1
v_gene: TRBV25-1
abundance: once
CDR3nt: TGTGCCAGCAGTGGATTAGCGGGAGTTGCCTACAATGAGCAGTTCTTC
CDR3aa: CASSGLAGVAYNEQFF

d_gene: TRBD1
j_gene: TRBJ1-5
v_gene: TRBV27
abundance: -
CDR3nt: TGTGCCAGCACCCAAGGGACAGGTTGGGGCAATCAGCCCCAGCATTTT
CDR3aa: CASTQGTGWGNQPQHF

d_gene: TRBD1
j_gene: TRBJ1-1
v_gene: TRBV11-2
abundance: -
CDR3nt: TGTGCCAGCAGCCAACTGGACAGGGGAGCTTTCTTT
CDR3aa: CASSQLDRGAFF

d_gene: -
j_gene: TRBJ2-1
v_gene: TRBV7-9
abundance: -
CDR3nt: -
CDR3aa: CASSLTFRARGTYNEQFF

d_gene: TRBD1
j_gene: TRBJ2-1
v_gene: TRBV6-5
abundance: -
CDR3nt: TGTGCCAGCAGCCTTGGGACAGGGGATAATGAGCAGTTCTTC
CDR3aa: CASSLGTGDNEQFF

d_gene: -
j_gene: TRBJ1-3
v_gene: TRBV5-6
abundance: -
CDR3nt: TGTGCCAGCAGCTCGACAGGTGAGGCCTCTGGAAACACCATATATTTT
CDR3aa: CASSSTGEASGNTIYF

d_gene: -
j_gene: TRBJ1-1
v_gene: TRBV6-6
abundance: -
CDR3nt: TGTGCCAGCATCCAGGGGCGGATGAACACTGAAGCTTTCTTT
CDR3aa: CASIQGRMNTEAFF

d_gene: -
j_gene: TRBJ1-5
v_gene: TRBV19
abundance: once
CDR3nt: TGTGCCAGTAGTCTAAGCAATCAGCCCCAGCATTTT
CDR3aa: CASSLSNQPQHF

d_gene: -
j_gene: TRBJ2-5
v_gene: TRBV4-1
abundance: -
CDR3nt: TGCGCCAGCAGCCAAGACCCGTTTGAGGTTTCCCAAGAGACCCAGTACTTC
CDR3aa: CASSQDPFEVSQETQYF

d_gene: TRBD2
j_gene: TRBJ2-1
v_gene: TRBV9
abundance: -
CDR3nt: TGTGCCAGCAGCGTAAAGCCCTCTAGCGGAAGCTCCTACAATGAGCAGTTCTTC
CDR3aa: CASSVKPSSGSSYNEQFF

d_gene: -
j_gene: TRBJ1-3
v_gene: TRBV9
abundance: -
CDR3nt: TGTGCCAGCAGCGTAGGTGGGAGAAACCTCCGTGGAAACACCATATATTTT
CDR3aa: CASSVGGRNLRGNTIYF

d_gene: TRBD1
j_gene: TRBJ1-5
v_gene: TRBV10-2
abundance: -
CDR3nt: TGCGCCAGCAGTGACGAGACAGGGGGCTGGAATCAGCCCCAGCATTTT
CDR3aa: CASSDETGGWNQPQHF

d_gene: TRBD2
j_gene: TRBJ2-1
v_gene: TRBV10-1
abundance: -
CDR3nt: TGCGCCAGCAGTGCTAGCGGGACGAATGAGCAGTTCTTC
CDR3aa: CASSASGTNEQFF

d_gene: -
j_gene: TRBJ2-7
v_gene: TRBV27
abundance: -
CDR3nt: TGTGCCAGCAGTTTACTAGGCCCCTCCTACGAGCAGTACTTC
CDR3aa: CASSLLGPSYEQYF

d_gene: -
j_gene: TRBJ1-3
v_gene: TRBV28
abundance: -
CDR3nt: TGTGCCAGCAGTTTCCTCTCGGGGAGAACTGGAAACACCATATATTTT
CDR3aa: CASSFLSGRTGNTIYF

d_gene: TRBD1
j_gene: TRBJ2-7
v_gene: TRBV27
abundance: -
CDR3nt: TGTGCCAGCATGGGACAGGGGTACGAGCAGTACTTC
CDR3aa: CASMGQGYEQYF

d_gene: TRBD2
j_gene: TRBJ2-3
v_gene: TRBV28
abundance: -
CDR3nt: TGTGCCAGCAGTCCCCTCGGACTAGGACGCACAGATACGCAGTATTTT
CDR3aa: CASSPLGLGRTDTQYF

d_gene: TRBD1
j_gene: TRBJ2-7
v_gene: TRBV4-1
abundance: -
CDR3nt: TGCGCCAGCAGCCTCCGTGCCCCGGGACAGGGGGCTCGCGAGCAGTACTTC
CDR3aa: CASSLRAPGQGAREQYF

d_gene: TRBD1
j_gene: TRBJ2-1
v_gene: TRBV2
abundance: -
CDR3nt: TGTGCCAGCAGCGAAAGGACAGGGAAAACCTACAATGAGCAGTTCTTC
CDR3aa: CASSERTGKTYNEQFF

d_gene: -
j_gene: TRBJ2-1
v_gene: TRBV5-1
abundance: few
CDR3nt: TGCGCCAGCAGCTTGCTATCTCACAGGGTCAATGACAATGAGCAGTTCTTC
CDR3aa: CASSLLSHRVNDNEQFF

d_gene: TRBD2
j_gene: TRBJ2-1
v_gene: TRBV18
abundance: -
CDR3nt: TGTGCCAGCTCACCATTGACTAGCGGGGGGTCCTGGAGCTCCTACAATGAGCAGTTCTTC
CDR3aa: CASSPLTSGGSWSSYNEQFF

d_gene: TRBD1
j_gene: TRBJ1-2
v_gene: TRBV6-1
abundance: once
CDR3nt: TGTGCCAGCAGTGAGACAGGGGAGCGTGGCTACACCTTC
CDR3aa: CASSETGERGYTF

d_gene: TRBD2
j_gene: TRBJ2-7
v_gene: TRBV18
abundance: -
CDR3nt: TGTGCCAGCTCACTCGAAGGACTAGCGGGAGGCGAGCAGTACTTC
CDR3aa: CASSLEGLAGGEQYF

d_gene: -
j_gene: TRBJ1-2
v_gene: TRBV10-2
abundance: few
CDR3nt: TGCGCCAGCAGTGAATCCGAGGTGCTTAACTATGGCTACACCTTC
CDR3aa: CASSESEVLNYGYTF

d_gene: -
j_gene: TRBJ2-3
v_gene: TRBV10-3
abundance: -
CDR3nt: TGTGCCATCAGTGACGACAGCCCTAGCACAGATACGCAGTATTTT
CDR3aa: CAISDDSPSTDTQYF

d_gene: -
j_gene: TRBJ1-1
v_gene: TRBV6-4
abundance: -
CDR3nt: TGTGCCAGCAGCGAAGGGAGTTCGGACACTGAAGCTTTCTTT
CDR3aa: CASSEGSSDTEAFF

d_gene: TRBD1
j_gene: TRBJ1-2
v_gene: TRBV6-5
abundance: once
CDR3nt: TGTGCCAGCAGTAACCCGGGACAGGGTAATGGCTACACCTTC
CDR3aa: CASSNPGQGNGYTF

d_gene: -
j_gene: TRBJ1-1
v_gene: TRBV27
abundance: -
CDR3nt: TGTGCCAGCAGTCTCGCCGGGGGAACTGAAGCTTTCTTT
CDR3aa: CASSLAGGTEAFF

d_gene: TRBD1
j_gene: TRBJ2-5
v_gene: TRBV6-1
abundance: -
CDR3nt: TGTGCCAGCCGATTAACAGGGGGAGAGACCCAGTACTTC
CDR3aa: CASRLTGGETQYF

d_gene: TRBD2
j_gene: TRBJ2-7
v_gene: TRBV2
abundance: once
CDR3nt: TGTGCCAGCAGTGAATTCCTCCTAGCGGGGGCCTACGAGCAGTACTTC
CDR3aa: CASSEFLLAGAYEQYF

d_gene: -
j_gene: TRBJ2-5
v_gene: TRBV5-4
abundance: -
CDR3nt: TGTGCCAGCAGCTGGGACACCACAGAGACCCAGTACTTC
CDR3aa: CASSWDTTETQYF

d_gene: TRBD2
j_gene: TRBJ2-5
v_gene: TRBV11-2
abundance: -
CDR3nt: TGTGCCAGCAGCCCTAGCGGGAGGGGCGAGACCCAGTACTTC
CDR3aa: CASSPSGRGETQYF

d_gene: -
j_gene: TRBJ1-1
v_gene: TRBV29-1
abundance: -
CDR3nt: TGCAGCGTTGAAGATTTCCAGGGGCTGAACACTGAAGCTTTCTTT
CDR3aa: CSVEDFQGLNTEAFF

d_gene: TRBD2
j_gene: TRBJ2-6
v_gene: TRBV4-2
abundance: -
CDR3nt: TGTGCCAGCAGCCAGCGGCGGGGCGGGGGGGACTCTGGGGCCAACGTCCTGACTTTC
CDR3aa: CASSQRRGGGDSGANVLTF

d_gene: -
j_gene: TRBJ1-1
v_gene: TRBV6-5
abundance: -
CDR3nt: TGTGCCAGCAGCCCCCAGGGGTTCACTGAAGCTTTCTTT
CDR3aa: CASSPQGFTEAFF

d_gene: -
j_gene: TRBJ1-5
v_gene: TRBV2
abundance: -
CDR3nt: TGTGCCACCGCAGGGGCACGTAGCAATCAGCCCCAGCATTTT
CDR3aa: CATAGARSNQPQHF

d_gene: TRBD2
j_gene: TRBJ2-3
v_gene: TRBV4-1
abundance: once
CDR3nt: TGCGCCAGCAGCAACCCGACTAGCGGGGGGGCCCGTGGTACGCAGTATTTT
CDR3aa: CASSNPTSGGARGTQYF